The 19 T cell receptor beta chains below all came from one sample that was sequenced in a study of T cell repertoires in cytomegalovirus infection. These receptors are not linked to any known antigen. TCRdb reprocessed the reads via MiXCR and lists one record per CDR3 protein. This table holds approximately 1,000,000 distinct CDR3 sequences, around 29% found once. The sample here was cultured CD8+ T cells from PBMCs, taken from culture after CMV antigen stimulation. The origin of the receptors is a human donor in good health (CMV status not recorded). Some clones in this sample may be carry-over from other donors' samples.

A note on this clonotype: This may be a read error: a much more frequent sequence differs by one nucleotide. The V call is TRBV7-8, the J call TRBJ1-5; D is possibly TRBD1 (5 bases). The CDR3 sequence is 15 residues long. The V gene lost 6 bases and the J gene lost 4 bases, with 16 bases spanning the gap. Germline V gene data show CDR1 as SGHVS and CDR2 as FQNEAQ. The CDR3 spells CASRRERGTNQPQHF. The CDR3 coding sequence is TGTGCCAGCAGACGCGAAAGGGGTACTAATCAGCCCCAGCATTTT. The full variable domain, rest sourced from reference TRBV7-8 and TRBJ1-5, is GAGVSQSPRYKVAKRGQDVALRCDPISGHVSLFWYQQALGQGPEFLTYFQNEAQLDKSGLPSDRFFAERPEGSVSTLKIQRTQQEDSAVYLCASRRERGTNQPQHFGDGTRLSIL.

V usage is TRBV12-3 or TRBV12-4 and J usage is TRBJ2-3; D unclear. V was pared by 5 bases and J by 5 bases, with 8 bases between. The CDR3 length is 12 residues. The CDR3 nucleotides are TGTGCCAGCAGTCAATGGGGAGATACGCAGTATTTT. This codes for CASSQWGDTQYF.

The sample holds many counts of this clonotype. The gene calls are TRBV19 and TRBJ2-1, with TRBD2 matching over 12 bases. CDR3 length: 15 residues. The junction had 6 bases not matched to a gene; V was cut back by 5 bases and J by 7 bases. Germline CDR1 reads LNHDA; CDR2 reads SQIVND (reference sequence). The CDR3 DNA is TGTGCCAGTAGTTTCCTAGCGGGGGGGCGAAATGAGCAGTTCTTC. This gives the protein CASSFLAGGRNEQFF.

This clonotype appeared many times. This chain joins TRBV28 and TRBJ2-4; D not certain. V was pared by 5 bases and J by 1 base, with 21 bases between. CDR3 length: 18 residues. Germline loops: CDR1 MDHEN, CDR2 SYDVKM. The CDR3, as DNA: TGTGCCAGCAGTACTGAATACCCGTACCCGGAGGCCAAAAACATTCAGTACTTC. Protein sequence: CASSTEYPYPEAKNIQYF.

The rearrangement uses TRBV27 and TRBJ1-2; 10 bases fit TRBD1. From germline, CDR1 is MNHEY and CDR2 SMNVEV (reference sequence). Unmatched junction bases numbered 9, after V lost 5 bases and J lost 6 bases. CDR3 length equals 15 residues. CDR3 in DNA: TGTGCCAGCAGTCCGTGGGACAGGGGTAAAAATGGCTACACCTTC. Residues: CASSPWDRGKNGYTF.

V is TRBV5-5 and J is TRBJ1-2, with TRBD1 identical over 7 bases. Germline lookup yields CDR1 SGHKS and CDR2 YYEKEE (reference sequence). Germline trimming cut 5 bases from V and 5 bases from J; bases unmatched to any gene: 9. There are 14 residues in the CDR3. The CDR3 DNA follows: TGTGCCAGCAGTTACAGGGGCGACCGATATGGCTACACCTTC. Encoded protein: CASSYRGDRYGYTF.

The chain couples TRBV6-2 or TRBV6-3 to TRBJ1-1, with D tentatively TRBD1 (5 bases). Germline V CDR1 and CDR2: MNHEY, SVGEGT. This CDR3 is built from 11 residues. V was trimmed by 8 bases and J by 8 bases, leaving 12 bases between them. CDR3 sequence: CASHTGLEAFF. CDR3 nucleotides: TGTGCCAGCCACACGGGGCTCGAAGCTTTCTTT.

The chain uses TRBV9 and TRBJ2-3; D perhaps matches TRBD2 (5 bases). Germline CDR1 and CDR2: SGDLS and YYNGEE. CDR3 length: 16 amino acids. Trimming pared 4 bases from V and 0 bases from J, leaving 15 bases between. The CDR3 DNA sequence: TGTGCCAGCAGCCCTTGGGGAGCGCGTAGCACAGATACGCAGTATTTT. Residues: CASSPWGARSTDTQYF.

This clonotype has just a few counts. This chain uses TRBV5-4 with TRBJ2-2; D uncertain. V was cut by 4 bases and J by 7 bases, with 5 bases left in between. CDR1 and CDR2 (germline): SGHNT, YYREEE (reference sequence). The CDR3 is made up of 11 amino acids. Written as DNA, the CDR3 is TGTGCCAGCAGCGGGGACGGGGAGCTGTTTTTT. Its protein product is CASSGDGELFF.

The rearrangement joins TRBV7-6 to TRBJ2-7, with D possibly TRBD2 on 6 matching bases. Trimming left V 1 base short and J 1 base short, with 14 bases between. Germline V gives CDR1 SGHVS, CDR2 FNYEAQ. The CDR3 has 16 amino acids. The CDR3 nucleotides read TGTGCCAGCAGCTTAGGGTTCGGGACTCGATCCTACGAGCAGTACTTC. Translated: CASSLGFGTRSYEQYF.

V gene TRBV6-1 combines with J gene TRBJ2-5, with D maybe TRBD1 (6 bases). The germline gives CDR1 MNHNS, CDR2 SASEGT. V lost 6 bases to trimming and J lost 1 base, with 9 bases between them. The CDR3 sequence is 13 residues long. The CDR3 DNA sequence: TGTGCCAGCAGGGGACAACTCCAAGAGACCCAGTACTTC. Amino acids: CASRGQLQETQYF.

Only a few counts were recorded for this clonotype. V is TRBV27 and J is TRBJ1-3, with D unresolved. This CDR3 is built from 15 residues. Per the germline V gene, CDR1 is MNHEY and CDR2 is SMNVEV (reference sequence). V was clipped by 3 bases and J by 0 bases, with 9 bases between them. CDR3 sequence (DNA): TGTGCCAGCAGTTTTCTGGCAGCCTCTGGAAACACCATATATTTT. Amino acid sequence: CASSFLAASGNTIYF.

This clonotype came up a few times. This sequence joins TRBV4-1 and TRBJ2-5, with TRBD1 as a possible D gene (5 bases). V was shortened by 0 bases and J by 1 base, with 6 bases between the two germline ends. The CDR3 has 14 amino acids. Germline loops: CDR1 MGHRA, CDR2 YSYEKL. The DNA for the CDR3 is TGCGCCAGCAGCCAAGATCAGGGCCAAGAGACCCAGTACTTC. Its protein is CASSQDQGQETQYF.

This clonotype was found many times. The rearrangement joins TRBV7-6 to TRBJ2-3; the match to TRBD2 covers 8 bases. The CDR3 contains 14 residues. CDR1 SGHVS and CDR2 FNYEAQ come from the germline V gene. J gave up 3 bases and V 5 bases, and 4 bases lay outside the gene matches. CDR3 sequence (DNA): TGTGCCAGCAGCCTTAGCGGGGAGACAGATACGCAGTATTTT. The encoded protein is CASSLSGETDTQYF.

This clonotype was found many times. The chain is built from TRBV6-6 and TRBJ1-2, with no clear D. Germline-derived CDR1 and CDR2 are MNHNY and SVGAGI (reference sequence). This CDR3 comprises 15 residues. V lost 5 bases and J lost 4, with 17 bases in between. CDR3 sequence: CASSPTTDRRYGYTF. CDR3 DNA sequence: TGTGCCAGCAGTCCTACGACCGACCGACGCTATGGCTACACCTTC.

This clonotype has more than one count but fewer than ten. J is TRBJ2-5 and V is TRBV4-2; a weak D match, TRBD2 (7 bases). The germline V and J ends were trimmed by 2 bases and 2 bases, with 18 bases remaining between them. This CDR3 spans 17 amino acids. In germline, CDR1 is LGHNA, CDR2 YNFKEQ. Here the CDR3 DNA reads TGTGCCAGCAGCCAACCCTCGGAGAGGGGGGGGCAAGAGACCCAGTACTTC. Translated, it gives CASSQPSERGGQETQYF.

The chain has TRBV19 and TRBJ2-2, with D perhaps TRBD2 (6 bases). The V gene lost 7 bases and the J gene lost 5 bases, with 14 bases spanning the gap. This CDR3 has 14 residues. Germline V gives CDR1 LNHDA, CDR2 SQIVND (reference sequence). CDR3 nucleotides: TGTGCCAGTATCGGTCGTGGACTAACCGGGGAGCTGTTTTTT. Amino acid sequence: CASIGRGLTGELFF.

The CDR3 bases are TGCGCCAGCAGCCAAGAGGGGCGCGGGGGAAGGAATGAGCAGTTCTTC. Its protein is CASSQEGRGGRNEQFF. The gene calls are TRBV4-1 and TRBJ2-1; 7 bases align to TRBD2. The CDR3 loop spans 16 amino acids. The junction had 9 bases not matched to a gene; V was cut back by 0 bases and J by 7 bases. Germline assignment: CDR1 MGHRA and CDR2 YSYEKL.

The chain uses TRBV7-9 and TRBJ1-4; 8 positions agree with TRBD1. Germline V CDR1 and CDR2: SEHNR, FQNEAQ (reference sequence). This CDR3 contains 15 residues. V lost 4 bases, J lost 7 bases, and 8 bases stayed unmatched. CDR3 in amino acids: CASSSSDREREKLFF. The CDR3, as DNA: TGTGCCAGCAGCTCCTCGGACAGGGAGCGTGAAAAACTGTTTTTT. Full variable domain (outside the CDR3, taken from reference TRBV7-9 and TRBJ1-4): DTGVSQNPRHKITKRGQNVTFRCDPISEHNRLYWYRQTLGQGPEFLTYFQNEAQLEKSRLLSDRFSAERPKGSFSTLEIQRTEQGDSAMYLCASSSSDREREKLFFGSGTQLSVL.